These 26 T cell receptor beta chains came from one sample sequenced in a study of T cell repertoires in cytomegalovirus infection. TCRdb reanalysed the reads using MiXCR and keeps one entry per CDR3 protein. The sample gives approximately 550,000 distinct CDR3 sequences, approximately 15% of which show up once; 20% to 30% is in the top ten. The sequenced sample was CD8+ T cells from PBMCs. These receptors all come from a human donor in good health (CMV status not recorded). Some clones in this sample may be carry-over from other donors' samples.

The chain uses TRBV5-1 and TRBJ1-4; 12 bases agree with TRBD1. CDR1 and CDR2 from the germline V gene are SGHRS and YFSETQ. CDR3 length equals 14 residues. V lost 4 bases to trimming and J lost 8 bases; unmatched junction nucleotides: 3. The CDR3 is CASSTGTGGEKLFF. The DNA for the CDR3 is TGCGCCAGCAGCACCGGGACAGGGGGCGAAAAACTGTTTTTT.

This clonotype was seen many times. V and J are TRBV28 and TRBJ1-6; no definite D call. The CDR3 is 13 amino acids. The germline V gene encodes CDR1 MDHEN and CDR2 SYDVKM. Trimming removed 7 bases at V and 5 bases at J, with 9 bases between. The CDR3 region is CASTRQDNSPLHF. Written as DNA, the CDR3 is TGTGCCAGCACCCGCCAGGATAATTCACCCCTCCACTTT.

This rearrangement joins TRBV28 to TRBJ2-7, with D possibly TRBD2 on 7 matching bases. The CDR3 has 14 amino acids. Trimming shortened V by 2 bases and J by 4 bases, and 12 bases separated the two germline ends. The germline V gene has CDR1 MDHEN and CDR2 SYDVKM. The CDR3 is CASSLRGARYEQYF. CDR3 bases: TGTGCCAGCAGTTTACGGGGGGCCCGTTACGAGCAGTACTTC. Combining the CDR3 with reference TRBV28 and TRBJ2-7 gives the whole variable domain DVKVTQSSRYLVKRTGEKVFLECVQDMDHENMFWYRQDPGLGLRLIYFSYDVKMKEKGDIPEGYSVSREKKERFSLILESASTNQTSMYLCASSLRGARYEQYFGPGTRLTVT.

The rearrangement uses TRBV20-1 and TRBJ2-2; TRBD1 might be the D (6 bases). This CDR3 contains 16 residues. Per germline, CDR1 DFQATT and CDR2 SNEGSKA (reference sequence). Trimming took off 0 bases at V and 4 bases at J, with 15 bases between the two ends. CDR3 coding DNA: TGCAGTGCTAGAGATATCACAGGGATGCGCACCGGGGAGCTGTTTTTT. This codes for CSARDITGMRTGELFF.

J is TRBJ2-5 and V is TRBV7-9; D may match TRBD1 or TRBD2 (6 bases each). CDR1 SEHNR and CDR2 FQNEAQ come from the germline V gene (reference sequence). V was clipped by 2 bases and J by 0 bases, with 13 bases between them. The CDR3 has 16 residues. CDR3 in amino acids: CASSLPRGRDQETQYF. Here the CDR3 DNA reads TGTGCCAGCAGCTTACCCCGGGGGCGCGACCAAGAGACCCAGTACTTC.

The gene calls are TRBV5-5 and TRBJ2-2; no reliable D call. The germline V and J ends were trimmed by 0 bases and 6 bases, with 9 bases remaining between them. Germline CDR1 and CDR2: SGHKS and YYEKEE (reference sequence). The CDR3 runs 14 residues. The CDR3 sequence is CASSLGLQAGELFF. In DNA form, the CDR3 reads TGTGCCAGCAGCTTGGGTCTTCAGGCCGGGGAGCTGTTTTTT.

The rearrangement uses TRBV6-5 and TRBJ1-6; D possibly corresponds to TRBD1 (6 bases). V gave up 0 bases and J gave up 9 bases, with 12 bases separating them. CDR1 is MNHEY and CDR2 is SVGAGI in the germline V gene. This CDR3 comprises 15 residues. The CDR3 nucleotides read TGTGCCAGCAGTTACTCGGGGGGGCTTGTTTCACCCCTCCACTTT. It is translated as CASSYSGGLVSPLHF.

This clonotype was seen repeatedly, ten times or more. The chain has TRBV24-1 and TRBJ2-1, with 13 bases that match TRBD2. The CDR3 length is 20 residues. CDR1 is KGHDR and CDR2 is SFDVKD in the germline V gene. V shed 5 bases and J 0 bases; nucleotides not matched to a gene: 12. Written as DNA, the CDR3 is TGTGCCACCAGTGGGGTGGGACTAGCGGGAACCGCGAGCTCCTACAATGAGCAGTTCTTC. Amino acids: CATSGVGLAGTASSYNEQFF.

A note on this clonotype: One end of the junction does not line up with germline, which may come from a read error. J is TRBJ1-2 and V is TRBV13; the D is unclear. This CDR3 contains 13 residues. CDR1 and CDR2 (germline): PRHDT, FYEKMQ (reference sequence). The CDR3 region has the DNA TGTGCCAGCAGCTTAGTCGCCGACTATGTCTACACCTTC. This codes for CASSLVADYVYTF. Full variable domain (missing parts from reference TRBV13 and TRBJ1-2): AAGVIQSPRHLIKEKRETATLKCYPIPRHDTVYWYQQGPGQDPQFLISFYEKMQSDKGSIPDRFSAQQFSDYHSELNMSSLELGDSALYFCASSLVADYVYTFGSGTRLTVV.

This clonotype was detected a few times. The chain employs TRBV29-1 and TRBJ2-3; D is possibly TRBD2 (5 bases). Trimming shortened V by 6 bases and J by 3 bases, and 13 bases separated the two germline ends. The CDR3 has 13 residues. Germline loops: CDR1 SQVTM, CDR2 ANQGSEA. This chain's CDR3 is CSVSEADTDTQYF. CDR3 nucleotide sequence: TGCAGCGTCTCGGAGGCGGATACAGATACGCAGTATTTT.

In this sample, this clonotype turned up many times. The chain couples TRBV28 to TRBJ1-5, with 9 nucleotides matching TRBD1. After removal of 2 bases from V and 2 bases from J, the junction contained 13 bases not matched to a gene. The CDR3 contains 19 residues. The germline CDR1 and CDR2 sequences are MDHEN and SYDVKM. Here the CDR3 reads CASSLPSGTGKLGNQPQHF. In DNA form, the CDR3 reads TGTGCCAGCAGTTTACCATCCGGGACAGGGAAATTAGGCAATCAGCCCCAGCATTTT.

Only a few counts were recorded for this clonotype. The chain joins TRBV27 to TRBJ1-1, with 8 bases lining up with TRBD1. CDR3 length equals 12 residues. Trimming removed 9 bases from V and 4 bases from J; junction bases left unmatched: 4. Germline V lookup: CDR1 MNHEY, CDR2 SMNVEV (reference sequence). The CDR3 DNA is TGTGCCAGTTGGACAGGGATCACTGAAGCTTTCTTT. Protein product: CASWTGITEAFF.

This clonotype was counted a few times. The CDR3 coding sequence is TGTGCCACCAGCTACGAGACAGGGCACACACCGCAGCCCCAGCATTTT. Its protein product is CATSYETGHTPQPQHF. The genes are TRBV15 and TRBJ1-5; 7 bases are a match to TRBD1. The CDR3 is 16 residues long. Germline V lookup: CDR1 LNHNV, CDR2 YYDKDF (reference sequence). The V and J ends lost 5 bases and 7 bases, in that order; junction bases with no gene match: 14.

This clonotype was seen repeatedly, ten times or more. The chain joins TRBV27 to TRBJ2-3, with 8 nucleotides matching TRBD1. V trimming: 4 bases; J trimming: 1 base; junction bases outside the gene matches: 10. Germline CDR1 is MNHEY and CDR2 is SMNVEV (reference sequence). This CDR3 has 17 residues. The CDR3 coding sequence is TGTGCCAGCAGTTCCCTTAAGACAGGGGCCCGCACAGATACGCAGTATTTT. Protein product: CASSSLKTGARTDTQYF.

At least ten counts were recorded for this clonotype. V is TRBV14 and J is TRBJ2-1; tentative D call: TRBD2 (6 bases). The CDR3 is 15 residues long. The V and J ends lost 1 base and 2 bases respectively, with 9 bases between them. Looked up from germline, CDR1 is SGHDN and CDR2 is FVKESK. The CDR3 DNA sequence: TGTGCCAGCAGCCAAGGGTCGGGAGCCTACAATGAGCAGTTCTTC. Its protein product is CASSQGSGAYNEQFF.

The chain is built from TRBV15 and TRBJ2-1; TRBD2 matches at 7 bases. V lost 9 bases to trimming and J lost 4 bases; unmatched junction nucleotides: 9. This CDR3 region has 14 residues. CDR1 and CDR2 from the germline V gene are LNHNV and YYDKDF (reference sequence). The CDR3 sequence is CATGGREGYNEQFF. The DNA of the CDR3 is TGTGCCACGGGAGGGAGGGAGGGTTACAATGAGCAGTTCTTC.

This clonotype appeared a few times. The V gene is TRBV18, the J gene TRBJ2-1, with D maybe TRBD2 (6 bases). The CDR3 length is 16 residues. Looked up from germline, CDR1 is KGHSH and CDR2 is LQKENI. Trimming cost V 0 bases and J 2 bases, with 11 bases left between them. CDR3 nucleotides: TGTGCCAGCTCACCACCGGGTAGCGGTCCCTACAATGAGCAGTTCTTC. This translates into CASSPPGSGPYNEQFF. Full variable domain (remainder filled in from reference TRBV18 and TRBJ2-1): NAGVMQNPRHLVRRRGQEARLRCSPMKGHSHVYWYRQLPEEGLKFMVYLQKENIIDESGMPKERFSAEFPKEGPSILRIQQVVRGDSAAYFCASSPPGSGPYNEQFFGPGTRLTVL.

The chain joins TRBV29-1 to TRBJ2-1, with no clear D. Germline V gives CDR1 SQVTM, CDR2 ANQGSEA. This CDR3 contains 13 residues. Trimming removed 3 bases at V and 7 bases at J, with 13 bases between. In nucleotides, the CDR3 is TGCAGCGTTGACAGGCAGGCAAGAAATGAGCAGTTCTTC. Protein: CSVDRQARNEQFF.

This clonotype was detected a few times. The rearrangement uses TRBV28 and TRBJ1-5, with TRBD1 matching over 8 bases. Per the germline V gene, CDR1 is MDHEN and CDR2 is SYDVKM. There are 15 residues in the CDR3. Unmatched junction bases numbered 11, after V lost 6 bases and J lost 7 bases. CDR3 protein: CASSPTGDRQQPQHF. CDR3 coding DNA: TGTGCCAGCAGCCCCACGGGGGACAGGCAACAGCCCCAGCATTTT.

A few counts support this clonotype. The chain couples TRBV12-3 or TRBV12-4 to TRBJ2-1; a weak D match, TRBD1 (6 bases). The CDR3 runs 13 residues. Trimming stripped 7 bases from V and 5 bases from J, with 12 bases between. The CDR3 here is CASNPTGNNEQFF. The CDR3 DNA reads as TGTGCCAGCAACCCGACAGGAAACAATGAGCAGTTCTTC.

This clonotype was seen a few times. The genes are TRBV11-3 and TRBJ2-7, with D perhaps TRBD1 (6 bases). Germline lookup yields CDR1 SGHNT and CDR2 YENEEA. Trimming stripped 2 bases from V and 0 bases from J, with 11 bases between. The CDR3 contains 15 residues. CDR3: CASSLHQGLSYEQYF. The CDR3 coding sequence is TGTGCCAGCAGCTTACATCAGGGGCTCTCCTACGAGCAGTACTTC.

This chain joins TRBV9 and TRBJ2-3; D tentatively reads TRBD1 or TRBD2 (5 bases each). Trimming left V 0 bases short and J 0 bases short, with 17 bases between. This CDR3 contains 18 residues. Germline V gene data show CDR1 as SGDLS and CDR2 as YYNGEE. CDR3 amino acids: CASSVEGPPDPSTDTQYF. In DNA form, the CDR3 reads TGTGCCAGCAGCGTAGAGGGACCTCCGGACCCCAGCACAGATACGCAGTATTTT.

In the case of this clonotype: A clone one base away is much larger, so this may be a read error. The chain uses TRBV7-8 and TRBJ2-2; weak D call: TRBD2 (6 bases). Looked up from germline, CDR1 is SGHVS and CDR2 is FQNEAQ. The CDR3 runs to 13 residues. This CDR3 is CPSSSFSGGELFF. DNA of the CDR3: TGTCCCAGCAGCTCCTTTAGCGGAGGGGAGCTGTTTTTT.

CDR3 coding DNA: TGTGCCAGCAGCCCCCGACTAGTGGCCGAGCAGTACTTC. This encodes CASSPRLVAEQYF. This chain joins TRBV5-6 and TRBJ2-7; D might be TRBD2 (6 bases). V was trimmed by 4 bases and J by 6 bases, leaving 14 bases between them. The CDR3 has 13 residues. Germline CDR1 SGHDT, CDR2 YYEEEE.

The table lists this clonotype with many counts. The chain uses TRBV28 and TRBJ1-5; D gene uncertain. CDR1 MDHEN and CDR2 SYDVKM come from the germline V gene. This CDR3 has 13 residues. V lost 2 bases, J lost 4 bases, and 6 bases lay in between. The DNA of the CDR3 is TGTGCCAGCAGTTTAACCTGGAATCAGCCCCAGCATTTT. Protein: CASSLTWNQPQHF.

This clonotype was seen a handful of times. The chain has TRBV9 and TRBJ2-3; D is unresolved. V lost 0 bases to trimming and J lost 0 bases, with 11 bases between them. There are 16 residues in the CDR3. Germline CDR1 reads SGDLS; CDR2 reads YYNGEE. DNA of the CDR3: TGTGCCAGCAGCGTAGCATCAGCGCCGAGCACAGATACGCAGTATTTT. Its protein is CASSVASAPSTDTQYF. Full variable domain (outside the CDR3, taken from reference TRBV9 and TRBJ2-3): DSGVTQTPKHLITATGQRVTLRCSPRSGDLSVYWYQQSLDQGLQFLIQYYNGEERAKGNILERFSAQQFPDLHSELNLSSLELGDSALYFCASSVASAPSTDTQYFGPGTRLTVL.